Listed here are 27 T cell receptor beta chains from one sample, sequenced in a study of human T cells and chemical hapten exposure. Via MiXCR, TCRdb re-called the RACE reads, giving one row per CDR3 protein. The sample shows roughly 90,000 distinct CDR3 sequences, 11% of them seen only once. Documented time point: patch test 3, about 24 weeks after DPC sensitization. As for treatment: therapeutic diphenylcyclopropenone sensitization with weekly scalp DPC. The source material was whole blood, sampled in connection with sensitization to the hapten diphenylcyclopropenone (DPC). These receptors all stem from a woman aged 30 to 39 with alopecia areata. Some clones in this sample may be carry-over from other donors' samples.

CDR3 residues: CASRPPPGDTIYF. DNA for the CDR3: TGTGCCAGCAGACCGCCACCAGGGGACACCATATATTTT. The chain carries TRBV28 and TRBJ1-3, with a tentative D call TRBD1 (6 bases). The CDR3 is made up of 13 amino acids. Per the germline V gene, CDR1 is MDHEN and CDR2 is SYDVKM. The germline V and J ends were trimmed by 6 bases and 8 bases, with 14 bases remaining between them.

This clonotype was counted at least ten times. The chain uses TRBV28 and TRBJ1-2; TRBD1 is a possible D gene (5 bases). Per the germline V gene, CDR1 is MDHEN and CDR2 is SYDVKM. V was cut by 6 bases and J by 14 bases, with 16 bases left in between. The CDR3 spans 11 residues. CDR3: CASRGTRSLTF. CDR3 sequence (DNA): TGTGCCAGCAGAGGGACTAGAAGTTTGACCTTC.

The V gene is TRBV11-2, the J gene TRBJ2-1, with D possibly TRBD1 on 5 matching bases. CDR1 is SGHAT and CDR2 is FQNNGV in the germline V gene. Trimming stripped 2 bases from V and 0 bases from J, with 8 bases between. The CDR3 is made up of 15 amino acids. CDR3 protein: CASSLFQGSYNEQFF. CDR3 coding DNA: TGTGCCAGCAGCTTATTCCAGGGCTCCTACAATGAGCAGTTCTTC.

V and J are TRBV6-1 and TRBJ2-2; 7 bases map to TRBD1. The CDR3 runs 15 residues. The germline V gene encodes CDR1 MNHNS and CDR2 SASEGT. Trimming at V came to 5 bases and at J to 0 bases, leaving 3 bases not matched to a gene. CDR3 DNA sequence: TGTGCCAGCAGTAGGACAGGCCCGAACACCGGGGAGCTGTTTTTT. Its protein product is CASSRTGPNTGELFF.

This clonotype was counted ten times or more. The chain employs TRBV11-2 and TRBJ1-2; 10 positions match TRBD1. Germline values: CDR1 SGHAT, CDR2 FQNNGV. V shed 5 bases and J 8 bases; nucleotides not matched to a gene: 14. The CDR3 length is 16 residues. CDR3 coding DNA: TGTGCCAGCAGCCCCCCCGAGGGACAGGGGTACGGCGGCTACACCTTC. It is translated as CASSPPEGQGYGGYTF.

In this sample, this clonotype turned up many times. CDR3 region: CASSPLGSNQPQHF. The CDR3 region has the DNA TGTGCCAGCAGCCCCCTGGGGAGCAATCAGCCCCAGCATTTT. The chain uses TRBV7-6 and TRBJ1-5, with D unresolved. The CDR3 sequence is 14 residues long. V was trimmed by 5 bases and J by 1 base, leaving 9 bases between them. Germline CDR1 reads SGHVS; CDR2 reads FNYEAQ.

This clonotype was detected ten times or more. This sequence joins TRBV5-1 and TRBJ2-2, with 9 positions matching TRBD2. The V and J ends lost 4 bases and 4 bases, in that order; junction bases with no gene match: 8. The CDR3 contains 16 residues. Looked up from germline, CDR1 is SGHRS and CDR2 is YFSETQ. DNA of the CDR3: TGCGCCAGCAGCGGCGGCGGGGGGGCCTCCACCGGGGAGCTGTTTTTT. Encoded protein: CASSGGGGASTGELFF.

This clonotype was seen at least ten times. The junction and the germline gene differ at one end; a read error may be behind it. The CDR3 nucleotides are TGTGCTAGCAGCTCCGGACTAGCGCCAAACACCGGGGAGCTGTTTTTT. This translates into CASSSGLAPNTGELFF. The chain joins TRBV7-7 to TRBJ2-2; 9 bases are shared with TRBD2. Germline assignment: CDR1 SSHAT and CDR2 FNYEAQ (reference sequence). The CDR3 covers 16 residues.

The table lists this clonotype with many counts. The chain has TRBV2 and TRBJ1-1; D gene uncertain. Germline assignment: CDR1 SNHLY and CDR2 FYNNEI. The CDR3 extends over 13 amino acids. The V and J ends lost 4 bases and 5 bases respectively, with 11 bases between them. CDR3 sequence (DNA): TGTGCCAGCAGTGGTCTCCAAGGGACTGAAGCTTTCTTT. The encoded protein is CASSGLQGTEAFF.

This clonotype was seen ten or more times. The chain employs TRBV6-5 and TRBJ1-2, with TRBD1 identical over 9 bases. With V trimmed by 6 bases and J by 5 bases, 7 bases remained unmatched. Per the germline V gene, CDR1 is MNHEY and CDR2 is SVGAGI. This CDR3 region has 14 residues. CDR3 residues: CASRGDREAYGYTF. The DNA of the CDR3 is TGTGCCAGCAGGGGGGACAGGGAAGCATATGGCTACACCTTC.

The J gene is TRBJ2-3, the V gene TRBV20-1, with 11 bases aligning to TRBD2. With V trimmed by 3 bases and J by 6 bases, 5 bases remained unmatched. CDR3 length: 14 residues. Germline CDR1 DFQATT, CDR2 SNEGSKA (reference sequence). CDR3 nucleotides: TGCAGTGCTAGGACTAGCGGGAAAGGCGATACGCAGTATTTT. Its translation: CSARTSGKGDTQYF.

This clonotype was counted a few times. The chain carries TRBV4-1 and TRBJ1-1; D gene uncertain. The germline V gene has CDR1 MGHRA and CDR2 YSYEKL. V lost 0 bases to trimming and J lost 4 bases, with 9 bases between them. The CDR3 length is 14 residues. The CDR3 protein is CASSQDWASTEAFF. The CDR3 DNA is TGCGCCAGCAGCCAAGATTGGGCATCCACTGAAGCTTTCTTT.

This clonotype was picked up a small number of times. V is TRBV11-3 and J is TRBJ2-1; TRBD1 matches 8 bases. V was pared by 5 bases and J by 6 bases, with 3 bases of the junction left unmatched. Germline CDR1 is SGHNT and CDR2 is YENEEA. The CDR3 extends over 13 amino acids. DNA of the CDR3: TGTGCCAGCAGCCAGACAGGGGCCAATGAGCAGTTCTTC. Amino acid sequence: CASSQTGANEQFF.

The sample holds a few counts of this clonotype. The CDR3, as DNA: TGCGCCAGCGGGGCCTCAAAAACTAGCGCGGGAGTCAATGAGCAGTTCTTC. It codes for CASGASKTSAGVNEQFF. The chain combines TRBV5-1 with TRBJ2-1, with 7 nucleotides matching TRBD2. V dropped 7 bases and J dropped 6; count of bases not matched to a gene: 19. Germline-derived CDR1 and CDR2 are SGHRS and YFSETQ. This CDR3 has 17 residues.

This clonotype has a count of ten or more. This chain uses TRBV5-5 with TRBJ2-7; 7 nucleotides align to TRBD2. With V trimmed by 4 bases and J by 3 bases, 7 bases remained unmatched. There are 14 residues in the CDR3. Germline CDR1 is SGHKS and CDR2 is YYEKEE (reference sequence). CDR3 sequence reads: CASSPNPGGYEQYV. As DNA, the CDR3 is TGTGCCAGCAGCCCAAATCCGGGGGGCTACGAGCAGTACGTC.

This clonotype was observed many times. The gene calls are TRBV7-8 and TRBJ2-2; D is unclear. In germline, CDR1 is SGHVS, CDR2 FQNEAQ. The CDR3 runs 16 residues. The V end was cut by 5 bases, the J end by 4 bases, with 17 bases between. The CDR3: CASSPLGGQPTGELFF. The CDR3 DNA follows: TGTGCCAGCAGCCCACTCGGTGGGCAGCCCACCGGGGAGCTGTTTTTT.

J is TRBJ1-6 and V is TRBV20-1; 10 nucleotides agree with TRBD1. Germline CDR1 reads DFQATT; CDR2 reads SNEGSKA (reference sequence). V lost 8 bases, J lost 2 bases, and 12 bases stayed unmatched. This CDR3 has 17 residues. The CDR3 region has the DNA TGCAGTCCATCGGGACAGGGGAAGGAAGCCTATAATTCACCCCTCCACTTT. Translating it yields CSPSGQGKEAYNSPLHF.

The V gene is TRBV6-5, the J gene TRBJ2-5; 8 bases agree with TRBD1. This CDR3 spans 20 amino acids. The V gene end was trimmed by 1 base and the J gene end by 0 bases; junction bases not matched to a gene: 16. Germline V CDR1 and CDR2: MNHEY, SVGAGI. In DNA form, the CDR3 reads TGTGCCAGCAGTTACTACCCCCTCAGGGGGCTGAGCCCGTACCAAGAGACCCAGTACTTC. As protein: CASSYYPLRGLSPYQETQYF.

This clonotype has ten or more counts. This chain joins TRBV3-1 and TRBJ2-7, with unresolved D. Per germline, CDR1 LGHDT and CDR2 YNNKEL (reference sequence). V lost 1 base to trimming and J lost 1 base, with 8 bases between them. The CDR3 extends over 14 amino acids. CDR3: CASSQGFTSYEQYF. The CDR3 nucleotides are TGTGCCAGCAGCCAAGGGTTTACTTCCTACGAGCAGTACTTC.

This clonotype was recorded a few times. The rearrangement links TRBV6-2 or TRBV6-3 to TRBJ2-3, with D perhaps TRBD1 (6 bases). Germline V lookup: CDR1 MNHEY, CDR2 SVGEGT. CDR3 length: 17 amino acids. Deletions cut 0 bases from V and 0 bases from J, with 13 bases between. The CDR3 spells CASSYSSRGLSTDTQYF. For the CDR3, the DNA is TGTGCCAGCAGTTACTCGAGCAGGGGCCTAAGCACAGATACGCAGTATTTT.

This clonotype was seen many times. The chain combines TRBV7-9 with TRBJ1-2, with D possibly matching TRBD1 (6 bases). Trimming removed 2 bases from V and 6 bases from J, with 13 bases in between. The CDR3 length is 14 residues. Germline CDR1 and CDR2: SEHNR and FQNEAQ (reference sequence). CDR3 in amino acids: CASSLSGTSDGYTF. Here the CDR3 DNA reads TGTGCCAGCAGCTTAAGCGGGACATCCGATGGCTACACCTTC.

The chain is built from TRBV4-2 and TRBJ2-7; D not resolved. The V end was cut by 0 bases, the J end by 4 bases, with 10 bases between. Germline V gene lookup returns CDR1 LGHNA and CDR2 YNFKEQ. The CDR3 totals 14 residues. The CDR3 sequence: CASSQEVVAYEQYF. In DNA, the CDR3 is TGTGCCAGCAGCCAAGAGGTGGTGGCGTACGAGCAGTACTTC.

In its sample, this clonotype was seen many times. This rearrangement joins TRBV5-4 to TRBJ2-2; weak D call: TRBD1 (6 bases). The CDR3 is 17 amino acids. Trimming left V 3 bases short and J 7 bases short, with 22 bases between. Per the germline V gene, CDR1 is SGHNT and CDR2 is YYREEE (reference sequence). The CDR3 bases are TGTGCCAGCAGCTCCCGACATGAGGGACATTACATCGGGGAGCTGTTTTTT. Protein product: CASSSRHEGHYIGELFF.

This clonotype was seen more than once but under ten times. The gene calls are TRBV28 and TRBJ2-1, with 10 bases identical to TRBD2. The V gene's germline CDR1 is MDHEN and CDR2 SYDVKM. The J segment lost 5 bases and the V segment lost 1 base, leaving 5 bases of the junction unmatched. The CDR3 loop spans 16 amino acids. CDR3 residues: CASSLLGTSADNEQFF. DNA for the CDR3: TGTGCCAGCAGTTTATTAGGGACTAGCGCAGACAATGAGCAGTTCTTC. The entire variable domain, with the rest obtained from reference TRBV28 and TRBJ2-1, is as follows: DVKVTQSSRYLVKRTGEKVFLECVQDMDHENMFWYRQDPGLGLRLIYFSYDVKMKEKGDIPEGYSVSREKKERFSLILESASTNQTSMYLCASSLLGTSADNEQFFGPGTRLTVL.

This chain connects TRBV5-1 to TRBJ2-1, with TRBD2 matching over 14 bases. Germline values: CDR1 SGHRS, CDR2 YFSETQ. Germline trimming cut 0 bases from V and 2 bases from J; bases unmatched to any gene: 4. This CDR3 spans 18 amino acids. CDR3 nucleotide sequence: TGCGCCAGCAGCTTGGGACTAGCGGGAGGGCCCGCCTACAATGAGCAGTTCTTC. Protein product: CASSLGLAGGPAYNEQFF. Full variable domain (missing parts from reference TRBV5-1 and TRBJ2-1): KAGVTQTPRYLIKTRGQQVTLSCSPISGHRSVSWYQQTPGQGLQFLFEYFSETQRNKGNFPGRFSGRQFSNSRSEMNVSTLELGDSALYLCASSLGLAGGPAYNEQFFGPGTRLTVL.

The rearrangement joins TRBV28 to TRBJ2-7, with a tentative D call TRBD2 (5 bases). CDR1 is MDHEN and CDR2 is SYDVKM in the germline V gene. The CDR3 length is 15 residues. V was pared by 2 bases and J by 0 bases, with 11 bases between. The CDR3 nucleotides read TGTGCCAGCAGTTTAGGCCAGGACTCCTCCTACGAGCAGTACGTC. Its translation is CASSLGQDSSYEQYV.

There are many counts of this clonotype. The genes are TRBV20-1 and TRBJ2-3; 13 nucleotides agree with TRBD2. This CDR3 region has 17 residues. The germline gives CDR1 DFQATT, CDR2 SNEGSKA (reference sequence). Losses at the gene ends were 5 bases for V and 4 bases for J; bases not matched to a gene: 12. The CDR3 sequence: CSALLAGGLVWPDTQYF. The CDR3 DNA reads TGCAGTGCTTTACTAGCGGGGGGGCTAGTTTGGCCAGATACGCAGTATTTT.